The present entry profiles one T cell receptor (beta chain) with its context. This entry is derived from a study of blood T cell repertoires in COVID-19. Study-level information: In each case, the material was cDNA or gDNA derived from T cells, B-cell-depleted T cells, or PBMCs.

Methods used by the authors: Reference gene primer amplification in the assay estimated nucleated cell counts. The repertoire was sequenced with immunoSEQ multiplex PCR; TCRdb's copy has only in-frame clones and lacks some. V and J calls and clone size are given by that table; D and trimming were obtained from the DNA. The sample lists 100,000 to 150,000 clones, around 82% occurring once. Sample: peripheral blood. The clonotype was recovered from a man in his 60s with acute or convalescent COVID-19.

The CDR3 here is CASSISGTPSYEQYF. The CDR3 DNA follows: TGTGCCAGTAGTATTTCCGGGACACCCTCCTACGAGCAGTACTTC. This chain uses TRBV19 with TRBJ2-7, with D possibly matching TRBD1 (6 bases). Trimming took off 3 bases at V and 0 bases at J, with 12 bases between the two ends. The V gene's germline CDR1 is LNHDA and CDR2 SQIVND (reference sequence). This CDR3 region has 15 residues.